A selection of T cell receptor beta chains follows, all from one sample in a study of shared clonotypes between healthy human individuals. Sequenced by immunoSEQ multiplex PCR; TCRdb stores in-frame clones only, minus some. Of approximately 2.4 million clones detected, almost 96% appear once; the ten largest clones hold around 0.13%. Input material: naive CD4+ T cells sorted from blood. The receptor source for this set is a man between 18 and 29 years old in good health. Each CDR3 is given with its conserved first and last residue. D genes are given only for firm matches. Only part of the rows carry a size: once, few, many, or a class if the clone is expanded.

CDR3aa: CASSFPPPGLNTGELFF; CDR3nt: TGCGCCAGCAGCTTCCCCCCCCCGGGATTGAACACCGGGGAGCTGTTTTTT; d_gene: -; abundance: -; j_gene: TRBJ2-2; v_gene: TRBV5-1
CDR3aa: CAWRPGWTGRPYEQYF; CDR3nt: TGTGCCTGGAGGCCCGGCTGGACAGGGAGACCTTACGAGCAGTACTTC; d_gene: TRBD1; abundance: once; j_gene: TRBJ2-7; v_gene: TRBV30
CDR3aa: CASRREGWGYTF; CDR3nt: TGTGCCAGCAGGAGGGAGGGCTGGGGCTACACCTTC; d_gene: -; abundance: -; j_gene: TRBJ1-2; v_gene: TRBV27
CDR3aa: CASSRAGQGTYNEQFF; CDR3nt: TGTGCCAGCAGCCGTGCTGGACAGGGTACCTACAATGAGCAGTTCTTC; d_gene: TRBD1; abundance: -; j_gene: TRBJ2-1; v_gene: TRBV7-8
CDR3aa: CASSQEQGTQPQHF; CDR3nt: TGCGCCAGCAGCCAAGAACAGGGGACCCAGCCCCAGCATTTT; d_gene: TRBD1; abundance: -; j_gene: TRBJ1-5; v_gene: TRBV4-3
CDR3aa: CASSPLGLVAFTGANVLTF; CDR3nt: TGTGCCAGCAGTCCCCTAGGACTAGTGGCATTCACTGGGGCCAACGTCCTGACTTTC; d_gene: TRBD2; abundance: once; j_gene: TRBJ2-6; v_gene: TRBV7-9
CDR3aa: CASSWGTTYEQYF; CDR3nt: TGTGCCAGCAGCTGGGGAACCACCTACGAGCAGTACTTC; d_gene: -; abundance: -; j_gene: TRBJ2-7; v_gene: TRBV5-6
CDR3aa: CASNGLGGGYTF; CDR3nt: TGTGCCAGCAACGGGCTCGGAGGCGGCTACACCTTC; d_gene: -; abundance: once; j_gene: TRBJ1-2; v_gene: TRBV2
CDR3aa: CASSPAGGLRGINSNQPQHF; CDR3nt: TGTGCCAGCAGCCCAGCGGGGGGACTCAGGGGGATCAATAGCAATCAGCCCCAGCATTTT; d_gene: TRBD1; abundance: -; j_gene: TRBJ1-5; v_gene: TRBV28
CDR3aa: CASRPAGLYYGYTF; CDR3nt: TGTGCCAGCCGCCCGGCGGGGCTGTACTATGGCTACACCTTC; d_gene: -; abundance: -; j_gene: TRBJ1-2; v_gene: TRBV6-5
CDR3aa: CASSLVRGDYGYTF; CDR3nt: TGTGCCAGCAGCTTGGTACGGGGGGACTATGGCTACACCTTC; d_gene: -; abundance: -; j_gene: TRBJ1-2; v_gene: TRBV5-4
CDR3aa: CASTPFVNTEAFF; CDR3nt: TGTGCCAGCACCCCATTTGTGAACACTGAAGCTTTCTTT; d_gene: -; abundance: -; j_gene: TRBJ1-1; v_gene: TRBV7-2
CDR3aa: CASSERPLPGTDTQYF; CDR3nt: TGTGCCAGCAGTGAAAGGCCCCTTCCGGGTACAGATACGCAGTATTTT; d_gene: -; abundance: -; j_gene: TRBJ2-3; v_gene: TRBV25-1
CDR3aa: CASTPGRAWEAFF; CDR3nt: TGTGCCAGCACCCCCGGACGGGCATGGGAAGCTTTCTTT; d_gene: -; abundance: once; j_gene: TRBJ1-1; v_gene: TRBV28
CDR3aa: CASSLGGEANSPLHF; CDR3nt: TGTGCCAGCAGCTTAGGAGGGGAGGCAAATTCACCCCTCCACTTT; d_gene: -; abundance: -; j_gene: TRBJ1-6; v_gene: TRBV7-9
CDR3aa: CASSLTGVSEQYF; CDR3nt: TGTGCCAGCAGCCTCACAGGGGTTTCCGAGCAGTACTTC; d_gene: TRBD1; abundance: -; j_gene: TRBJ2-7; v_gene: TRBV5-6
CDR3aa: CASSYPPVYTDNSPLHF; CDR3nt: TGTGCCAGCAGTTATCCCCCTGTATATACAGATAATTCACCCCTCCACTTT; d_gene: -; abundance: -; j_gene: TRBJ1-6; v_gene: TRBV6-7
CDR3aa: CASSYLPGGGNQPQHF; CDR3nt: TGTGCCAGCAGTTACCTCCCGGGGGGCGGCAATCAGCCCCAGCATTTT; d_gene: -; abundance: -; j_gene: TRBJ1-5; v_gene: TRBV6-6
CDR3aa: CSASERDEQYF; CDR3nt: TGCAGTGCTAGCGAACGGGACGAGCAGTACTTC; d_gene: -; abundance: -; j_gene: TRBJ2-7; v_gene: TRBV20-1
CDR3aa: CASSQDATRIDGYTF; CDR3nt: TGCGCCAGCAGCCAAGATGCGACCCGCATAGATGGCTACACCTTC; d_gene: -; abundance: -; j_gene: TRBJ1-2; v_gene: TRBV4-3
CDR3aa: CASARSLGANVLTF; CDR3nt: TGTGCCAGCGCCAGGTCCTTGGGGGCCAACGTCCTGACTTTC; d_gene: -; abundance: -; j_gene: TRBJ2-6; v_gene: TRBV14
CDR3aa: CASSPGGGYTF; CDR3nt: TGCGCCAGCAGTCCAGGGGGTGGCTACACCTTC; d_gene: TRBD1; abundance: -; j_gene: TRBJ1-2; v_gene: TRBV5-1
CDR3aa: CAIRGDREIYEQYF; CDR3nt: TGTGCCATCAGGGGAGACAGGGAGATCTACGAGCAGTACTTC; d_gene: TRBD1; abundance: -; j_gene: TRBJ2-7; v_gene: TRBV10-3
CDR3aa: CSGGATDTQYF; CDR3nt: TGCAGTGGAGGGGCCACAGATACGCAGTATTTT; d_gene: -; abundance: -; j_gene: TRBJ2-3; v_gene: TRBV20-1
CDR3aa: CASSQDGGYSNQPQHF; CDR3nt: TGCGCCAGCAGCCAAGATGGTGGATATAGCAATCAGCCCCAGCATTTT; d_gene: -; abundance: -; j_gene: TRBJ1-5; v_gene: TRBV4-1
CDR3aa: CASIPAGLTDTQYF; CDR3nt: TGCGCCAGCATTCCAGCGGGACTCACAGATACGCAGTATTTT; d_gene: TRBD2; abundance: -; j_gene: TRBJ2-3; v_gene: TRBV10-2
CDR3aa: CAMGDSPNYGYTF; CDR3nt: TGTGCCATGGGGGACAGTCCTAACTATGGCTACACCTTC; d_gene: TRBD1; abundance: -; j_gene: TRBJ1-2; v_gene: TRBV10-3